This T cell receptor beta chain was captured in a study of T cells in Graves' hyperthyroidism and ophthalmopathy. On the study more broadly: Peripheral blood sampling occurred at initial diagnosis, before any treatment.

Criteria for exclusion of patients were uncontrolled infection, other autoimmune disease, pregnancy or lactation. This clonotype was detected many times. Trimming shortened V by 1 base and J by 0 bases, and 6 bases separated the two germline ends. Germline assignment: CDR1 SGHDN and CDR2 FVKESK. The CDR3 runs 14 residues. TCR beta CDR3 sequences were amplified from RNA transcripts. The TCR CDR3 first-round RT-PCR relied on the HTBI primer set. Each CDR3 protein gets one entry after TCRdb re-called the multiplex PCR reads with MiXCR. The top ten hold around 44% of the sample, which has fewer than 110,000 distinct CDR3 sequences, more than 15% seen once.

The clonotype was recovered from a woman between 50 and 59 years old with Graves' hyperthyroidism. Input material: blood. This chain connects TRBV14 to TRBJ2-5; no reliable D call. The CDR3 bases are TGTGCCAGCAGCCAAGGAGTCAACCAAGAGACCCAGTACTTC. It specifies CASSQGVNQETQYF.